This TCR beta chain was recorded in a study of OX40 agonist ivuxolimab in advanced cancers. General study results and limits: CD4+ and CD8+ blood T cells expanded clonally by week 6 at 0.1 to 3.0 mg/kg. Antigens targeted by the expanded peripheral T cells were not determined.

Assay: immunoSEQ multiplex PCR; the TCRdb copy retains only in-frame clones and omits some. The sample comprises 80,000 to 95,000 clones, about 92% of which are singletons, and roughly 0.5% rests with the top ten. CDR3 size: 14 residues. Comment on this clone: Its antigen remains unknown.

The specimen comprised CD4+ or CD8+ T cells sorted from blood, sampled in a trial of the OX40 agonist ivuxolimab. This chain connects TRBV12-2 to TRBJ1-2; the D segment call TRBD1 is taken from the table without a DNA check. TRBV12-2 represents a pseudogene. This sequence originates from an adult with an advanced solid tumor such as melanoma, head and neck, liver or kidney cancer. For the CDR3, the DNA is TGTGCAAGTCGCTTCCCAGGGGGTGGCTGGGGCTACACCTTC. Translating it yields CASRFPGGGWGYTF.